Below, one T cell receptor beta chain is given with its context. The sample is drawn from a study of OX40 agonist ivuxolimab in advanced cancers. Clones were sequenced by immunoSEQ multiplex PCR, and TCRdb holds only the in-frame ones, with some missing. This sample has about 56,000 clones; approximately 86% occur once, and the top ten carry 3% to 3.5%. The CDR3 totals 17 residues. Germline assignment: CDR1 SGHRS and CDR2 YFSETQ. Trimming cost V 0 bases and J 7 bases, with 20 bases left between them. This TCR was sampled from an adult with an advanced solid tumor such as melanoma, head and neck, liver or kidney cancer. The sequencing here drew on CD4+ or CD8+ T cells sorted from blood, taken in a trial of the OX40 agonist ivuxolimab. The chain links TRBV5-1 to TRBJ2-1; TRBD2 might be the D (6 bases). CDR3 DNA sequence: TGCGCCAGCAGCTTGGCGACACTAGCACCCTGGGGTAATGAGCAGTTCTTC. Translated, it gives CASSLATLAPWGNEQFF.